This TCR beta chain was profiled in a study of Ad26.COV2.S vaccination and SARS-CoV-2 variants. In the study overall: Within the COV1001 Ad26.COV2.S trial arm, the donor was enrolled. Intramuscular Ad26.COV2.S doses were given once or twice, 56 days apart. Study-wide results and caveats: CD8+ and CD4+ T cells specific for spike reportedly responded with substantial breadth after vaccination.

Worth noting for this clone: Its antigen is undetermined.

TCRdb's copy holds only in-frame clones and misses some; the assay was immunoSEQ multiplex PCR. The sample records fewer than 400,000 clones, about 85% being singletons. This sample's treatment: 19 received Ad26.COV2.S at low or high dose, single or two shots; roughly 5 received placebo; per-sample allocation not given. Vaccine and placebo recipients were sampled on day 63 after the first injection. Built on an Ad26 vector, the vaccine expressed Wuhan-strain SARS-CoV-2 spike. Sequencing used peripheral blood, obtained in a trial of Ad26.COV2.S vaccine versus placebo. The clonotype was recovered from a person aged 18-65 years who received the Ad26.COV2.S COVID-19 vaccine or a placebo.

The CDR3 region is CASSFRDRLYNEQFF. The CDR3, as DNA: TGTGCCAGCAGCTTCCGGGACAGATTATACAATGAGCAGTTCTTC. The chain employs TRBV5-4 and TRBJ2-1; TRBD1 agrees at 7 bases. V gave up 2 bases and J gave up 4 bases; unmatched junction bases: 6. This CDR3 has 15 amino acids. CDR1 is SGHNT, CDR2 YYREEE, per germline (reference sequence).